This TCR beta chain was observed in a study of blood T cells in healthy people across ages. General study findings and limits: Whereas aged donors had fewer naive CD4+ cells, long-lived donors had more of them and higher diversity. The study lacked donor CMV status, which possibly confounded expanded clonotype changes.

This clonotype showed up just once. The antigen remains undetermined. Healthy Caucasian individuals from Russia aged about 6 to 100 were enrolled as donors. V shed 2 bases and J shed 10 bases, with 15 bases lying between them. The CDR3 length is 14 residues. Germline CDR1 reads MNHEY; CDR2 reads SVGEGT. Primers used in a second PCR of roughly 6 to 11 cycles were a sample-barcoded 5' primer and a J-beta primer mix. TCRdb ran MiXCR on the 5' RACE reads and lists one entry per CDR3 protein. The sample shows about 1.8 million distinct CDR3 sequences, around 48% of them seen only once. This sequence was found in a woman aged 40 to 49 in good health. The sequencing sample was made of blood. The chain links TRBV6-2 or TRBV6-3 to TRBJ1-5, with D perhaps TRBD1 (6 bases). The CDR3 DNA is TGTGCCAGCAGTTACCGATACAGGGTCCTACCCCAGCATTTT. It codes for CASSYRYRVLPQHF.